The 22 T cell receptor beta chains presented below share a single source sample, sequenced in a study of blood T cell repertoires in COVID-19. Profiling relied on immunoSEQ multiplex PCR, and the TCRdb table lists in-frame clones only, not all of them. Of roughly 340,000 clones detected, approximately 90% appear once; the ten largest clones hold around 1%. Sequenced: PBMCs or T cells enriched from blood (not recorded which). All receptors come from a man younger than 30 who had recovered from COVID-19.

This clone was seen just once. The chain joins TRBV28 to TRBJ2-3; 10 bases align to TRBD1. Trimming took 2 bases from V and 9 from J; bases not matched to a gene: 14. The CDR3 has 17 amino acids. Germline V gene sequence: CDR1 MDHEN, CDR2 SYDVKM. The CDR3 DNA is TGTGCCAGCAGTTTAGGTGGCAGGACAGGGGGTTTCGAGACGCAGTATTTT. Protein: CASSLGGRTGGFETQYF.

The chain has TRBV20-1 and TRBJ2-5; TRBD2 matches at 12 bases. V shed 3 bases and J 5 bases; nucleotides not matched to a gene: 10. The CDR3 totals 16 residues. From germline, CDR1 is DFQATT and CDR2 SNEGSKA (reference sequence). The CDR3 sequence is CSASMASGGARETQYF. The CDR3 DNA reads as TGCAGTGCTAGTATGGCTAGCGGGGGGGCCCGGGAGACCCAGTACTTC.

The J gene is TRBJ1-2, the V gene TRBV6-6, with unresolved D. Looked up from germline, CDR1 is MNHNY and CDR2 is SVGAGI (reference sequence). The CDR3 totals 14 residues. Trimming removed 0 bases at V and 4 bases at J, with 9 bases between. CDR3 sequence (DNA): TGTGCCAGCAGTTACTCCCCCCTGAGCTATGGCTACACCTTC. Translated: CASSYSPLSYGYTF.

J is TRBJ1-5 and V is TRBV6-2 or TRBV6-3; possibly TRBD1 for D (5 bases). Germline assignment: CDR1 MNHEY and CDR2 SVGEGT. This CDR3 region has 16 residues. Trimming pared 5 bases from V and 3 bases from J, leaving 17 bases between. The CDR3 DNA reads TGTGCCAGCAGTACCCCTCGGGCAGGGCTCAATCAGCCCCAGCATTTT. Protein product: CASSTPRAGLNQPQHF.

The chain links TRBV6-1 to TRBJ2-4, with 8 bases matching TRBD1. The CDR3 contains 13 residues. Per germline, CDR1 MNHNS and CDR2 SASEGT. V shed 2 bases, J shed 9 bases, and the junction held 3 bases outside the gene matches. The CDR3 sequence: CASSEIQGGIQYF. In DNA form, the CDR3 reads TGTGCCAGCAGTGAAATACAGGGGGGCATTCAGTACTTC.

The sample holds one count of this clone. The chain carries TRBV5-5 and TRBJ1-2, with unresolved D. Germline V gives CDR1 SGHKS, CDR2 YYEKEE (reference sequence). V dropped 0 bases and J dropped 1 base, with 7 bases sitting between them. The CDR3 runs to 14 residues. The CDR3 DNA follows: TGTGCCAGCAGCTTGGCCGAGTTTAACTATGGCTACACCTTC. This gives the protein CASSLAEFNYGYTF.

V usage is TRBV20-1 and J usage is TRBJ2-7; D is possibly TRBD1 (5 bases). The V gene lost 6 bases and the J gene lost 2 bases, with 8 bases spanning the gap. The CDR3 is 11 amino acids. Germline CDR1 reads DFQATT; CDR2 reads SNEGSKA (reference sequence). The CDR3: CSADRAYEQYF. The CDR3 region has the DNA TGCAGTGCCGACAGAGCCTACGAGCAGTACTTC.

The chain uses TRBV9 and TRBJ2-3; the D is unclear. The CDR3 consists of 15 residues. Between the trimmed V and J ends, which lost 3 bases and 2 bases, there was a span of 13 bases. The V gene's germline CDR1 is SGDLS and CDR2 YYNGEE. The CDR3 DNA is TGTGCCAGCAGCGACCAGGTGGCAGTCACAGATACGCAGTATTTT. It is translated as CASSDQVAVTDTQYF.

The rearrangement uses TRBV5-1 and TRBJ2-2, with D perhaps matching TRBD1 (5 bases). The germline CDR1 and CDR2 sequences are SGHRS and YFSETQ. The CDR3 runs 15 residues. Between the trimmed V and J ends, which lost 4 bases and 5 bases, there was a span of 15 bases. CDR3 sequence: CASSIGASSTGELFF. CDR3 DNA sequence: TGCGCCAGCAGCATTGGGGCTAGTAGTACCGGGGAGCTGTTTTTT.

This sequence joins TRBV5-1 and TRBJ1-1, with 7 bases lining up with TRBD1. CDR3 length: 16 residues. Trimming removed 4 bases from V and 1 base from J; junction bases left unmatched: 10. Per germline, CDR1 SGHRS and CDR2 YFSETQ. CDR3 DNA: TGCGCCAGCAGCCCTCAATGGGGGACAGCGAACACTGAAGCTTTCTTT. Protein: CASSPQWGTANTEAFF.

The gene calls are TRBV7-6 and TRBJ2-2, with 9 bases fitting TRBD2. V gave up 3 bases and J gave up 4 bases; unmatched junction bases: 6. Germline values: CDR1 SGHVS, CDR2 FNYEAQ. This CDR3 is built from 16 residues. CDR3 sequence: CASSLREGAVTGELFF. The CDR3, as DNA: TGTGCCAGCAGCTTGCGGGAGGGGGCGGTCACCGGGGAGCTGTTTTTT.

The CDR3 protein is CASTPSTGELFF. In DNA, the CDR3 is TGTGCCAGCACCCCTTCGACCGGGGAGCTGTTTTTT. The chain recombines TRBV12-3 or TRBV12-4 with TRBJ2-2, with no clear D. The length of the CDR3 is 12 residues. Deletions cut 7 bases from V and 5 bases from J, with 8 bases between.

The CDR3 DNA follows: TGTGCCAGCAGCTTGGGGGGGGAAAAACTGTTTTTT. Protein: CASSLGGEKLFF. The rearrangement joins TRBV11-2 to TRBJ1-4; D might be TRBD1 (5 bases). Trimming took 3 bases from V and 8 from J, leaving 7 bases between them. Germline V gives CDR1 SGHAT, CDR2 FQNNGV. The CDR3 loop spans 12 amino acids.

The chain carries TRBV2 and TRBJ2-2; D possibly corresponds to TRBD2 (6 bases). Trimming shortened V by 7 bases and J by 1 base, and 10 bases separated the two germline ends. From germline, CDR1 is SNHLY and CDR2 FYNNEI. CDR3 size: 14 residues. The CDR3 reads CASNRRVNTGELFF. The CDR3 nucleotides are TGTGCCAGCAATAGGAGGGTGAACACCGGGGAGCTGTTTTTT.

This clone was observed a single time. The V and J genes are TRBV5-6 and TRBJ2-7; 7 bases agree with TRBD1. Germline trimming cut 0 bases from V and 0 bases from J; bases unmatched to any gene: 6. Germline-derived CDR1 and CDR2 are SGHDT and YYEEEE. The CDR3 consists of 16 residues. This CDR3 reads CASSLDLDRYSYEQYF. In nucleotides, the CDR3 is TGTGCCAGCAGCTTGGACCTGGACAGGTACTCCTACGAGCAGTACTTC. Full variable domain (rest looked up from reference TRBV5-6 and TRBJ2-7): DAGVTQSPTHLIKTRGQQVTLRCSPKSGHDTVSWYQQALGQGPQFIFQYYEEEERQRGNFPDRFSGHQFPNYSSELNVNALLLGDSALYLCASSLDLDRYSYEQYFGPGTRLTVT.

The CDR3 protein is CASTRGSGSLGETQYF. CDR3 bases: TGTGCCAGCACCCGAGGGAGCGGGAGTTTGGGAGAGACCCAGTACTTC. V is TRBV5-4 and J is TRBJ2-5, with TRBD2 matching 8 bases. CDR1 and CDR2 (germline): SGHNT, YYREEE (reference sequence). Germline trimming cut 6 bases from V and 4 bases from J; bases unmatched to any gene: 14. The CDR3 spans 16 residues.

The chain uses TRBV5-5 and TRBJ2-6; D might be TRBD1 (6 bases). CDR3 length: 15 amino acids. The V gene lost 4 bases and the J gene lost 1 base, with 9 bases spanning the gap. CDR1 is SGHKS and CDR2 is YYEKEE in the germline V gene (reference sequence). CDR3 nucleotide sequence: TGTGCCAGCAGCCCACAGGGATCTGGGGCCAACGTCCTGACTTTC. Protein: CASSPQGSGANVLTF.

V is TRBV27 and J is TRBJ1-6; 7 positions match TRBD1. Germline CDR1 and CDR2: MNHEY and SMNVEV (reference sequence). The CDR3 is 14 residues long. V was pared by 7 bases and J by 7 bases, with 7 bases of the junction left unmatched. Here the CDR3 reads CASTRDSRNSPLHF. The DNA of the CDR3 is TGTGCCAGCACTAGGGACAGTCGCAATTCACCCCTCCACTTT.

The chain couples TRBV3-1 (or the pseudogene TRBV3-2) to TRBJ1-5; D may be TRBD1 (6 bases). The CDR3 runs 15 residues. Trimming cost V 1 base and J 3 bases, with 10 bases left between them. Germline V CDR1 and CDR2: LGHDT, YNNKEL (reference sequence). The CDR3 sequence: CASSQVAGVNQPQHF. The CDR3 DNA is TGTGCCAGCAGCCAAGTCGCAGGGGTCAATCAGCCCCAGCATTTT.

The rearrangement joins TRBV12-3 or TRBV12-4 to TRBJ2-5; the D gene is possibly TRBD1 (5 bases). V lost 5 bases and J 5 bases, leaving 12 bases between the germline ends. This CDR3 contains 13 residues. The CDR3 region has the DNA TGTGCCAGCAGTCGGACAAAACGGGAGACCCAGTACTTC. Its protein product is CASSRTKRETQYF.

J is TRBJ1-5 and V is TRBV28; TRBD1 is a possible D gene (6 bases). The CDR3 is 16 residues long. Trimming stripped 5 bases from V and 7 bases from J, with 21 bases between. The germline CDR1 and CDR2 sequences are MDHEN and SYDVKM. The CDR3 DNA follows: TGTGCCAGCAGTCATGGGACAACTACGGCACAGCAGCCCCAGCATTTT. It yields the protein CASSHGTTTAQQPQHF.

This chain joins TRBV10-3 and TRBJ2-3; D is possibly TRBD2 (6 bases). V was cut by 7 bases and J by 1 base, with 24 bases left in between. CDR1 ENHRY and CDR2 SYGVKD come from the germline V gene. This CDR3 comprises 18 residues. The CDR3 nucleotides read TGTGCCATCAATGATCCGGGGGTAAAAGGGTTACGCACAGATACGCAGTATTTT. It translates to CAINDPGVKGLRTDTQYF.